Listed below are T cell receptor beta chains from one sample, sequenced in a study of immune evolution from preneoplasia to lung adenocarcinoma. The method was immunoSEQ multiplex PCR; TCRdb's version includes in-frame clones alone and lacks a portion of them. The sample has about 4,900 clones; under 80% are singletons. The sequenced material came from FFPE minimally invasive lung adenocarcinoma tissue. The receptors here all came from a person between 50 and 69 years old with lung adenocarcinoma. Both conserved end residues are part of each CDR3. A D gene is named only where the DNA matches it firmly.

j_gene,d_gene,v_gene,CDR3nt,CDR3aa
TRBJ2-5,TRBD2,TRBV13,TGTGCCAGCAGCTTAAGTTGGTTGACTAGCGGGGGACAAGAGACCCAGTACTTC,CASSLSWLTSGGQETQYF
TRBJ2-2,NA,TRBV7-9,TGTGCCAGCAGCTTTGGTGTCACCGGGGAGCTGTTTTTT,CASSFGVTGELFF
TRBJ2-5,TRBD1,TRBV5-1,TGCGCCAGCAGCTTGCAGGGACAGGGGAAAGAGACCCAGTACTTC,CASSLQGQGKETQYF
TRBJ2-1,NA,TRBV28,TGTGCCAGCAGTTTTCGGGGCTGGGATGAGCAGTTCTTC,CASSFRGWDEQFF
TRBJ2-3,NA,TRBV7-9,TGTGCCAGCAGCTTCGCAGATACGCAGTATTTT,CASSFADTQYF
TRBJ2-3,NA,TRBV2,TGTGCCAGCAGGCCCCAACAGGGAAGGGCCGTCACAGATACGCAGTATTTT,CASRPQQGRAVTDTQYF
TRBJ1-1,NA,TRBV7-2,TGTGCCAGCAGAGAGAACACTGAAGCTTTCTTT,CASRENTEAFF
TRBJ2-2,TRBD2,TRBV27,TGTGCCAGCAGTTCCCTAGCGGGAGGGCCCCCCGGGGAGCTGTTTTTT,CASSSLAGGPPGELFF
TRBJ2-1,NA,TRBV18,TGTGCCAGCTCAGTCGCGGTCGGGGGTAACAATGAGCAGTTCTTC,CASSVAVGGNNEQFF
TRBJ2-5,NA,TRBV2,TGTGCCAGCAGCGTCGGGACTGCGAGGGGAACCCAGTACTTC,CASSVGTARGTQYF
TRBJ1-5,TRBD1,TRBV27,TGTGCCACCGGAGGGGGCCGGCAGCCCCAGCATTTT,CATGGGRQPQHF
TRBJ2-5,NA,TRBV5-1,TGCGCCAGCAGCTTGTCGGGAGTCCCCCAAGAGACCCAGTACTTC,CASSLSGVPQETQYF